The 8 T cell receptor beta chains in this list originate from one sample, sequenced in a study of regulatory T cells in long-lasting Graves disease. Time point specified: newly diagnosed GD, antithyroid drugs for less than 3 months. PBMC RNA served as the TCR library source. CDR3-region Arm-PCR and iRepertoire HTBI primers produced the TCR beta libraries. TCRdb re-derived calls from the multiplex PCR reads in MiXCR, one entry per CDR3 protein. This sample has roughly 560,000 distinct CDR3 sequences, with around 16% found just once. The same data also contributed to another study, on T cells in Graves' hyperthyroidism and ophthalmopathy.

Material: peripheral blood mononuclear cells (PBMCs), obtained at new diagnosis, from a patient treated with antithyroid drugs. Every receptor here comes from a woman aged 40 to 65 with Graves disease.

The chain joins TRBV6-2 or TRBV6-3 to TRBJ2-3; the D is unclear. Germline-derived CDR1 and CDR2 are MNHEY and SVGEGT. There are 13 residues in the CDR3. Trimming pared 3 bases from V and 1 base from J, leaving 5 bases between. The CDR3 is CASSYIGTDTQYF. CDR3 DNA sequence: TGTGCCAGCAGTTATATCGGCACAGATACGCAGTATTTT.

The rearrangement links TRBV7-9 to TRBJ1-4, with TRBD1 as a possible D gene (5 bases). V lost 5 bases to trimming and J lost 8 bases, with 18 bases between them. Germline-derived CDR1 and CDR2 are SEHNR and FQNEAQ (reference sequence). The CDR3 loop spans 15 amino acids. The CDR3 DNA is TGTGCCAGCAGCCCGAGATGGGGCCCAGGGGAAAAACTGTTTTTT. Translated: CASSPRWGPGEKLFF.

This clonotype appeared many times. V gene TRBV18 combines with J gene TRBJ1-1; TRBD1 is a possible D gene (5 bases). V was trimmed by 3 bases and J by 1 base, leaving 12 bases between them. The CDR3 extends over 15 amino acids. Germline CDR1 and CDR2: KGHSH and LQKENI. This CDR3 is CASSPTGLQNTEAFF. The CDR3 DNA is TGTGCCAGCTCACCGACGGGGCTACAGAACACTGAAGCTTTCTTT.

This clonotype was picked up many times. The gene calls are TRBV4-1 and TRBJ2-5; 9 positions agree with TRBD1. Germline CDR1 MGHRA, CDR2 YSYEKL. CDR3 length: 15 amino acids. Unmatched junction bases numbered 6, after V lost 4 bases and J lost 3 bases. CDR3 nucleotide sequence: TGCGCCAGCAGCCCGACAGACAGGGGGGAAGAGACCCAGTACTTC. Translating it yields CASSPTDRGEETQYF.

The rearrangement links TRBV13 to TRBJ1-5, with D hard to call. The germline V gene has CDR1 PRHDT and CDR2 FYEKMQ (reference sequence). The CDR3 totals 16 residues. V gave up 0 bases and J gave up 2 bases, with 11 bases separating them. The CDR3 spells CASSLGPGNRNQPQHF. The CDR3, as DNA: TGTGCCAGCAGCTTAGGGCCCGGGAATCGCAATCAGCCCCAGCATTTT.

This clonotype appeared many times. The chain carries TRBV20-1 and TRBJ2-7, with D possibly called TRBD1 or TRBD2 (5 bases each). The CDR3 sequence is 15 residues long. Per the germline V gene, CDR1 is DFQATT and CDR2 is SNEGSKA (reference sequence). V lost 3 bases, J lost 3 bases, and 18 bases lay in between. The chain's CDR3 is CSASPWGPGLYEQYF. The CDR3 DNA is TGCAGTGCTAGCCCGTGGGGACCTGGACTCTACGAGCAGTACTTC.

This sequence joins TRBV14 and TRBJ1-5; 7 bases map to TRBD1. The V gene end was trimmed by 6 bases and the J gene end by 5 bases; junction bases not matched to a gene: 7. The germline V gene encodes CDR1 SGHDN and CDR2 FVKESK. This CDR3 is 14 amino acids long. Here the CDR3 DNA reads TGTGCCAGCAGACCTGGGACAGATCATCAGCCCCAGCATTTT. Translating it yields CASRPGTDHQPQHF.

This clonotype was counted many times. The chain's CDR3 is CSARNRGKGRNTGELFF. DNA of the CDR3: TGCAGTGCTAGAAATAGGGGAAAAGGGAGGAACACCGGGGAGCTGTTTTTT. This rearrangement joins TRBV20-1 to TRBJ2-2; D is possibly TRBD1 or TRBD2 (5 bases each). V was clipped by 2 bases and J by 1 base, with 17 bases between them. Germline CDR1 DFQATT, CDR2 SNEGSKA (reference sequence). The CDR3 extends over 17 amino acids.